The source of this TCR beta chain is a study of graft-versus-host responses after intestinal transplantation. As for the study in general: Recipients were given multivisceral, liver-intestinal, or isolated intestinal transplants. The study gave all recipients anti-thymocyte globulin induction, then tacrolimus and steroids for about 3 years. The study, taken as a whole, reports: Allografts of patients with graft-donor T cell macrochimerism showed high graft-versus-host to host-versus-graft clone ratios. Detected in recipient marrow were GvH clones, some of which were first observed in ileum or blood.

To note about this clone: What it recognizes is unknown.

Trimming took 7 bases from V and 2 from J; bases not matched to a gene: 3. The CDR3 sequence is 13 residues long. From germline, CDR1 is SNHLY and CDR2 FYNNEI. The repertoire was sequenced with immunoSEQ multiplex PCR; TCRdb's copy has only in-frame clones and lacks some. The sample holds around 99,000 clones; approximately 86% are singletons and the top ten take less than 0.85%. The sequencing used unstimulated CD4+ T cells sorted from spleen or lymph node cells, collected before transplant. The TCR comes from a human donor who was the organ donor for an intestinal transplant. V usage is TRBV2 and J usage is TRBJ2-3; TRBD1 matches 7 bases. The CDR3 region is CASKGQLTDTQYF. CDR3 coding DNA: TGTGCCAGCAAGGGACAGCTCACAGATACGCAGTATTTT. Full variable domain (missing parts from reference TRBV2 and TRBJ2-3): EPEVTQTPSHQVTQMGQEVILRCVPISNHLYFYWYRQILGQKVEFLVSFYNNEISEKSEIFDDQFSVERPDGSNFTLKIRSTKLEDSAMYFCASKGQLTDTQYFGPGTRLTVL.